This entry features one T cell receptor beta chain sequence. The antigen is undetermined. The data originate from a study of CD8+ T cells in alopecia areata. Study findings and constraints: Patients displayed less clarity in TCR sharing than mice, a finding possibly related to HLA. Scalp sequencing also captures normal skin's resident alphabeta T cells. Lesional scalp, notably in alopecia totalis/universalis, had clonality above that of normal scalp.

In alopecia areata patients, both lesional scalp punch biopsies and peripheral blood were collected. Trimming removed 4 bases from V and 6 bases from J, with 16 bases in between. CDR1 SQVTM and CDR2 ANQGSEA come from the germline V gene. The CDR3 has 13 residues. Extracted RNA was reverse transcribed, and the resulting cDNA served as sequencing template. Produced via immunoSEQ multiplex PCR; TCRdb's table is partial and in-frame only. This sample has roughly 60,000 clones, with about 40% found just once. This chain uses TRBV29-1 with TRBJ2-7, with D possibly TRBD1 on 5 matching bases. The sample comprised NKG2D-low CD8+ T cells sorted from blood. This receptor was obtained from a human donor with alopecia areata. The CDR3 coding sequence is TGCAGCGTTGTACTTCCGACAGTCGGCGAGCAGTACTTC. It codes for CSVVLPTVGEQYF.